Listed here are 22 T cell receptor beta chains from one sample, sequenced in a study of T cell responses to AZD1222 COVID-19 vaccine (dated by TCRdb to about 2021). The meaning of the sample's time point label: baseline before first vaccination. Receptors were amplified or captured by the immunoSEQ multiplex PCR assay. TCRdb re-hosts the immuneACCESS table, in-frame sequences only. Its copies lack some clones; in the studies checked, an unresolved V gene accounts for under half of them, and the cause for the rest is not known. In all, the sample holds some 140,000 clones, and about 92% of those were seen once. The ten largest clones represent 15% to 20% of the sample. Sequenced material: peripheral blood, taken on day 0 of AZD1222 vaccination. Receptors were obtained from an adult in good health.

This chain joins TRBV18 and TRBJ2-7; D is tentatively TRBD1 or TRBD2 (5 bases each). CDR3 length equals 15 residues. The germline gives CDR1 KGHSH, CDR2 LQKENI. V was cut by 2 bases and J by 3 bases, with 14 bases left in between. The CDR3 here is CASSPYRDALYEQYF. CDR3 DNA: TGTGCCAGCTCACCATATCGGGACGCACTCTACGAGCAGTACTTC.

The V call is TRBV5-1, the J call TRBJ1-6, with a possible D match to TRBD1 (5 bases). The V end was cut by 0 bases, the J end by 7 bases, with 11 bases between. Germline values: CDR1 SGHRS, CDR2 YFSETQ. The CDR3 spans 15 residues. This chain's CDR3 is CASSLEGRTNSPLHF. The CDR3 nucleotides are TGCGCCAGCAGCTTGGAGGGCAGGACAAATTCACCCCTCCACTTT.

CDR3 bases: TGTGCCACCATGGGGGGGGCCTCCTACGAGCAGTACTTC. This encodes CATMGGASYEQYF. The chain links TRBV27 to TRBJ2-7; weak D call: TRBD2 (7 bases). The CDR3 runs to 13 residues. Germline-derived CDR1 and CDR2 are MNHEY and SMNVEV (reference sequence). The V and J ends lost 10 bases and 0 bases respectively, with 13 bases between them.

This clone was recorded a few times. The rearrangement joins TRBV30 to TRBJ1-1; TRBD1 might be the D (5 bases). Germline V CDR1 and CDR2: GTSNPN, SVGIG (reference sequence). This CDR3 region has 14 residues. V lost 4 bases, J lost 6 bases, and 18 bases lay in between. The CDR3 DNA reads TGTGCCTGGACCGTGAGGGGCCCAATCTCTGAAGCTTTCTTT. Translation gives CAWTVRGPISEAFF.

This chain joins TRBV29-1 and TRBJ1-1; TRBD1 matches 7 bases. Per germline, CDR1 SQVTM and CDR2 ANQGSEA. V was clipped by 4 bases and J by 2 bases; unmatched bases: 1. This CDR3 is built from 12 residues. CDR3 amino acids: CSVGTGNTEAFF. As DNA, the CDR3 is TGCAGCGTTGGGACAGGAAACACTGAAGCTTTCTTT. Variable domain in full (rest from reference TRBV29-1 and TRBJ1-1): SAVISQKPSRDICQRGTSLTIQCQVDSQVTMMFWYRQQPGQSLTLIATANQGSEATYESGFVIDKFPISRPNLTFSTLTVSNMSPEDSSIYLCSVGTGNTEAFFGQGTRLTVV.

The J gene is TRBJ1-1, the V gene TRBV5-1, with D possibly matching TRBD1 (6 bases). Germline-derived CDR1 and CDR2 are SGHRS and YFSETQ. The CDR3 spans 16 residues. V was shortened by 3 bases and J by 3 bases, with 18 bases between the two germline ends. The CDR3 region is CASSSPSGRQDTEAFF. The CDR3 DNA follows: TGCGCCAGCAGCTCACCCTCAGGGAGACAGGACACTGAAGCTTTCTTT.

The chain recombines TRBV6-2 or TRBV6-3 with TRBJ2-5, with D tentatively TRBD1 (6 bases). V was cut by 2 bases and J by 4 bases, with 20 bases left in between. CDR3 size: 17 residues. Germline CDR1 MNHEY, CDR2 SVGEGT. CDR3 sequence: CASSYMVDQRGRETQYF. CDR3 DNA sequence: TGTGCCAGCAGTTACATGGTTGACCAAAGGGGGAGAGAGACCCAGTACTTC.

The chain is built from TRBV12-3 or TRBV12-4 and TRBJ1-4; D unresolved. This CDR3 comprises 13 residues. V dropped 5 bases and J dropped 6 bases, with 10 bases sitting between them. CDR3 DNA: TGTGCCAGCAGTCGGTATGAGGATGAAAAACTGTTTTTT. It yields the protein CASSRYEDEKLFF.

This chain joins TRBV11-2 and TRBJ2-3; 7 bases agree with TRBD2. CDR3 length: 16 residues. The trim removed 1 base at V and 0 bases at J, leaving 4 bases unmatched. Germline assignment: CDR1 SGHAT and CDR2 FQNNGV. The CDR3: CASSLVGGYSTDTQYF. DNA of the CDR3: TGTGCCAGCAGCTTAGTGGGGGGGTATAGCACAGATACGCAGTATTTT.

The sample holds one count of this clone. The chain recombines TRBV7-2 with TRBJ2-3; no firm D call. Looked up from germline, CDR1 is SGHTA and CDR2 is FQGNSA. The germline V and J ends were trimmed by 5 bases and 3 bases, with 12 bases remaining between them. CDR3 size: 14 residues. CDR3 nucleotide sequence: TGTGCCAGCAGCGCTAATATAATTACAGATACGCAGTATTTT. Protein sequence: CASSANIITDTQYF.

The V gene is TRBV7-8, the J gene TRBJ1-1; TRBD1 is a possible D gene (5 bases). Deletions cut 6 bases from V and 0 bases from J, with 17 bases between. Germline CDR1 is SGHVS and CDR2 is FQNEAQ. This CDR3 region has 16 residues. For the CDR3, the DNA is TGTGCCAGCAGGCGCGGGACGAGCGGGGTGAACACTGAAGCTTTCTTT. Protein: CASRRGTSGVNTEAFF.

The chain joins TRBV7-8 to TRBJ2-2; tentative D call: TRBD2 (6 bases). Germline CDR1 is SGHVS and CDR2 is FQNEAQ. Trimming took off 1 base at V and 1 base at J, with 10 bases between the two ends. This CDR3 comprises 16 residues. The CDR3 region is CASSLGTGRNTGELFF. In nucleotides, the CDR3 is TGTGCCAGCAGCTTAGGGACCGGGAGGAACACCGGGGAGCTGTTTTTT.

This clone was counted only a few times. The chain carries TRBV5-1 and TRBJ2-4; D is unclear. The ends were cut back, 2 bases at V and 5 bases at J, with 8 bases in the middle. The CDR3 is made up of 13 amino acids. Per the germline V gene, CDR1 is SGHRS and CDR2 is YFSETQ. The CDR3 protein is CASSLVPENIQYF. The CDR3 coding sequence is TGCGCCAGCAGCTTAGTTCCCGAAAACATTCAGTACTTC.

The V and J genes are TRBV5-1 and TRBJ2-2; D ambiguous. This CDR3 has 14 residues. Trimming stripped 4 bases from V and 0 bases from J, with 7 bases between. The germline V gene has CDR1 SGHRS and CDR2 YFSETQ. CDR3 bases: TGCGCCAGCAGCCTAGACACGAACACCGGGGAGCTGTTTTTT. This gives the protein CASSLDTNTGELFF.

DNA for the CDR3: TGTGCCAGCAGTTTTAAGGGCACTGAAGCTTTCTTT. Amino acid sequence: CASSFKGTEAFF. V is TRBV28 and J is TRBJ1-1; D unresolved. Trimming cost V 3 bases and J 4 bases, with 6 bases left between them. The CDR3 runs to 12 residues. The germline V gene encodes CDR1 MDHEN and CDR2 SYDVKM.

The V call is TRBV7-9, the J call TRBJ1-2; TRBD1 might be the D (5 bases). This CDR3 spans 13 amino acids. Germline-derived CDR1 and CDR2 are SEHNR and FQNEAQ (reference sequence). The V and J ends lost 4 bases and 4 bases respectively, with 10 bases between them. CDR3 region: CASSSQGFYGYTF. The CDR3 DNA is TGTGCCAGCAGCTCCCAGGGCTTCTATGGCTACACCTTC.

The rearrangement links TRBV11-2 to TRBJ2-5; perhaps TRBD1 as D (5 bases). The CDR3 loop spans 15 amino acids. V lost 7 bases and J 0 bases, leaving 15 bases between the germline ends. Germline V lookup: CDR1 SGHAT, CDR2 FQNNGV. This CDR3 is CASKKRTQDQETQYF. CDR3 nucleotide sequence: TGTGCCAGCAAGAAGAGGACACAAGACCAAGAGACCCAGTACTTC. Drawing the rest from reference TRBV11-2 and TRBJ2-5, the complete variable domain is EAGVAQSPRYKIIEKRQSVAFWCNPISGHATLYWYQQILGQGPKLLIQFQNNGVVDDSQLPKDRFSAERLKGVDSTLKIQPAKLEDSAVYLCASKKRTQDQETQYFGPGTRLLVL.

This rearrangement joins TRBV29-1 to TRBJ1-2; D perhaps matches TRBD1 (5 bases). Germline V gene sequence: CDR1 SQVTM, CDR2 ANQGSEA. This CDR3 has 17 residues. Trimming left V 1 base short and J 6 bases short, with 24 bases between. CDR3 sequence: CSVEAQARGLGKDGYTF. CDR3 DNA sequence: TGCAGCGTTGAAGCCCAGGCCCGGGGGTTGGGGAAGGATGGCTACACCTTC.

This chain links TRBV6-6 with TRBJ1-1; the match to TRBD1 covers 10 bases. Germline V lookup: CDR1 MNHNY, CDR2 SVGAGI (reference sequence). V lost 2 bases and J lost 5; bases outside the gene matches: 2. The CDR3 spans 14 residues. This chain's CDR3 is CASSYPDRGTEAFF. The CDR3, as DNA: TGTGCCAGCAGTTACCCGGACAGGGGGACTGAAGCTTTCTTT.

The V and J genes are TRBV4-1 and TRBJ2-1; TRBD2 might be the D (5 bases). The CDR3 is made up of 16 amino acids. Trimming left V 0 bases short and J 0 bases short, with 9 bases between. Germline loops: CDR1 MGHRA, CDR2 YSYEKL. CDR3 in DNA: TGCGCCAGCAGCCAAGATCTAGCCAGCTCCTACAATGAGCAGTTCTTC. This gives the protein CASSQDLASSYNEQFF.

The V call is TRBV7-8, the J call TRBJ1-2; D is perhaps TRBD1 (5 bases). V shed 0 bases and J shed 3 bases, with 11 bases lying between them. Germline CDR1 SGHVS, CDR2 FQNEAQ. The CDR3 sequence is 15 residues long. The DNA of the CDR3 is TGTGCCAGCAGCTTAGCGCTAGGGGATCACTATGGCTACACCTTC. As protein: CASSLALGDHYGYTF.

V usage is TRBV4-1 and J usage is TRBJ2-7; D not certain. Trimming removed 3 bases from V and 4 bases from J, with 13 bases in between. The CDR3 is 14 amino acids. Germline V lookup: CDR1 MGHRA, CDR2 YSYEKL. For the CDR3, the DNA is TGCGCCAGCAGCCAGTTTGGGATCCCATACGAGCAGTACTTC. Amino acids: CASSQFGIPYEQYF.